These 14 T cell receptor beta chains came from one sample sequenced in a study of long-term antiretroviral therapy in people with HIV. Run at survey level, the immunoSEQ assay was version v3.0. Data came from immunoSEQ multiplex PCR; TCRdb stores just in-frame clones and leaves some out. Found here are tens of thousands of clones, 76% of them singletons; the top ten hold around 5%. Sequenced here: unsorted PBMCs, sampled 0.5 years after starting antiretroviral therapy. These receptors were obtained from a woman aged 35 to 49 with HIV.

V gene TRBV4-1 combines with J gene TRBJ1-1; D not certain. The length of the CDR3 is 15 residues. CDR1 and CDR2 (germline): MGHRA, YSYEKL. V gave up 1 base and J gave up 4 bases, with 13 bases separating them. DNA for the CDR3: TGCGCCAGCAGCCAAGTCGGGCGACGAAGCACTGAAGCTTTCTTT. This codes for CASSQVGRRSTEAFF.

The chain combines TRBV7-2 with TRBJ2-2; 8 positions match TRBD2. CDR3 size: 15 residues. Germline V gene lookup returns CDR1 SGHTA and CDR2 FQGNSA. V was pared by 4 bases and J by 6 bases, with 7 bases of the junction left unmatched. CDR3 DNA sequence: TGTGCCAGCAGCTCCGGACTAGCCTTCGCCGGGGAGCTGTTTTTT. Protein sequence: CASSSGLAFAGELFF.

This clone was counted between two and nine times. The chain is built from TRBV5-8 and TRBJ1-1; D remains unclear. From germline, CDR1 is SGHTS and CDR2 YDEGEE. Between the trimmed V and J ends, which lost 2 bases and 5 bases, there was a span of 4 bases. The CDR3 has 11 amino acids. The CDR3 sequence: CASSFATEAFF. The CDR3 bases are TGTGCCAGCAGCTTCGCGACTGAAGCTTTCTTT.

This chain joins TRBV7-2 and TRBJ1-4; D unclear. This CDR3 is 15 amino acids long. V lost 4 bases and J 4 bases, leaving 13 bases between the germline ends. Germline CDR1 is SGHTA and CDR2 is FQGNSA. The CDR3 protein is CASSYGPSVNEKLFF. CDR3 nucleotides: TGTGCCAGCAGCTACGGACCTTCAGTTAATGAAAAACTGTTTTTT. Using reference TRBV7-2 and TRBJ1-4 for the parts outside the CDR3, the full variable domain is GAGVSQSPSNKVTEKGKDVELRCDPISGHTALYWYRQSLGQGLEFLIYFQGNSAPDKSGLPSDRFSAERTGGSVSTLTIQRTQQEDSAVYLCASSYGPSVNEKLFFGSGTQLSVL.

This chain uses TRBV4-1 with TRBJ2-7; D not certain. The CDR3 loop spans 12 amino acids. Germline lookup yields CDR1 MGHRA and CDR2 YSYEKL. Trimming removed 4 bases at V and 7 bases at J, with 11 bases between. Here the CDR3 DNA reads TGCGCCAGCAGCCCGGGCGGTCATGAGCAGTACTTC. Its translation: CASSPGGHEQYF.

The rearrangement links TRBV28 to TRBJ2-7; perhaps TRBD1 as D (6 bases). Germline assignment: CDR1 MDHEN and CDR2 SYDVKM. Trimming shortened V by 10 bases and J by 1 base, and 17 bases separated the two germline ends. The CDR3 extends over 14 amino acids. CDR3 protein: CATEALTGSYEQYF. CDR3 coding DNA: TGTGCCACTGAGGCCTTGACAGGTTCCTACGAGCAGTACTTC. Variable domain in full (rest from reference TRBV28 and TRBJ2-7): DVKVTQSSRYLVKRTGEKVFLECVQDMDHENMFWYRQDPGLGLRLIYFSYDVKMKEKGDIPEGYSVSREKKERFSLILESASTNQTSMYLCATEALTGSYEQYFGPGTRLTVT.

The V call is TRBV5-4, the J call TRBJ1-1; D is uncertain. V shed 3 bases and J shed 1 base, with 7 bases lying between them. Per the germline V gene, CDR1 is SGHNT and CDR2 is YYREEE (reference sequence). The CDR3 contains 13 residues. Written as DNA, the CDR3 is TGTGCCAGCAGCTCGGGAAGGAACACTGAAGCTTTCTTT. Translating it yields CASSSGRNTEAFF. Combining the CDR3 with reference TRBV5-4 and TRBJ1-1 gives the whole variable domain ETGVTQSPTHLIKTRGQQVTLRCSSQSGHNTVSWYQQALGQGPQFIFQYYREEENGRGNFPPRFSGLQFPNYSSELNVNALELDDSALYLCASSSGRNTEAFFGQGTRLTVV.

The V and J genes are TRBV27 and TRBJ1-1; tentative D call: TRBD1 (6 bases). V lost 2 bases, J lost 4 bases, and 14 bases lay in between. The CDR3 is 15 amino acids. Germline CDR1 MNHEY, CDR2 SMNVEV (reference sequence). CDR3: CASSLVAGASTEAFF. CDR3 nucleotides: TGTGCCAGCAGTTTAGTGGCAGGGGCCAGCACTGAAGCTTTCTTT.

V usage is TRBV10-3 and J usage is TRBJ1-3, with D uncertain. CDR3 length equals 14 residues. Trimming shortened V by 0 bases and J by 7 bases, and 10 bases separated the two germline ends. Germline values: CDR1 ENHRY, CDR2 SYGVKD. This chain's CDR3 is CAISESALLNTIYF. The CDR3 DNA sequence: TGTGCCATCAGTGAGTCGGCATTATTGAACACCATATATTTT.

V is TRBV7-3 and J is TRBJ2-3; TRBD2 aligns across 9 bases. Germline values: CDR1 SGHTA, CDR2 FQGTGA. The CDR3 is made up of 16 amino acids. V was pared by 5 bases and J by 5 bases, with 11 bases of the junction left unmatched. The CDR3 nucleotides read TGTGCCAGCAGCCTCGCGGGCGGGGGGGCCGGAGATACGCAGTATTTT. This gives the protein CASSLAGGGAGDTQYF.

The J gene is TRBJ1-5, the V gene TRBV7-9, with D maybe TRBD1 (6 bases). Germline V lookup: CDR1 SEHNR, CDR2 FQNEAQ (reference sequence). The CDR3 length is 16 residues. V shed 5 bases and J shed 5 bases, with 19 bases lying between them. As DNA, the CDR3 is TGTGCCAGCAGCCGCCTATCAGGGGATGAAGATCAGCCCCAGCATTTT. Its protein product is CASSRLSGDEDQPQHF.

The chain is built from TRBV2 and TRBJ2-3; TRBD2 might be the D (6 bases). Germline CDR1 is SNHLY and CDR2 is FYNNEI. CDR3 length: 12 residues. Trimming pared 5 bases from V and 5 bases from J, leaving 8 bases between. CDR3 sequence reads: CASSLRGDTQYF. As DNA, the CDR3 is TGTGCCAGCAGTCTGCGGGGAGATACGCAGTATTTT. Drawing the rest from reference TRBV2 and TRBJ2-3, the complete variable domain is EPEVTQTPSHQVTQMGQEVILRCVPISNHLYFYWYRQILGQKVEFLVSFYNNEISEKSEIFDDQFSVERPDGSNFTLKIRSTKLEDSAMYFCASSLRGDTQYFGPGTRLTVL.

The rearrangement links TRBV7-2 to TRBJ2-5; D tentatively reads TRBD1 or TRBD2 (5 bases each). The CDR3 sequence is 17 residues long. Germline CDR1 reads SGHTA; CDR2 reads FQGNSA. V lost 5 bases, J lost 4 bases, and 23 bases lay in between. CDR3 in DNA: TGTGCCAGCAGCGACGGGACGATCACCACCAAGCGAGAGACCCAGTACTTC. It is translated as CASSDGTITTKRETQYF.

The J gene is TRBJ2-7, the V gene TRBV23-1, with 7 bases identical to TRBD1. Being an ORF, TRBV23-1 has a function that is uncertain. This CDR3 spans 11 amino acids. Trimming at V came to 6 bases and at J to 12 bases, leaving 8 bases not matched to a gene. The CDR3 reads CASSMTGIRYF. The CDR3 DNA follows: TGCGCCAGCAGCATGACAGGGATACGGTACTTC.